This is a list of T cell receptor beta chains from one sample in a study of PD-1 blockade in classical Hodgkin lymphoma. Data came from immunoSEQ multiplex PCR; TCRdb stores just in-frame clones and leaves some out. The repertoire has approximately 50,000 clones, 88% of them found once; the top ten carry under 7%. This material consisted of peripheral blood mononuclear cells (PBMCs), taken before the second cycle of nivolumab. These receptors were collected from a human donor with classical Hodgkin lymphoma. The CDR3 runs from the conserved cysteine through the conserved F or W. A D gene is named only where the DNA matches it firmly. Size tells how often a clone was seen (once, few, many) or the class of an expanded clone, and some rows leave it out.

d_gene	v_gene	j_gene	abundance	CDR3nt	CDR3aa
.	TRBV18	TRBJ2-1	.	TGTGCCAGCTCACCGAGCGGGTTACCTCTCTCCTCCTACAATGAGCAGTTCTTC	CASSPSGLPLSSYNEQFF
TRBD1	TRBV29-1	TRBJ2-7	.	TGCAGCGTTGTCGGGACAGAGAAGAGCTCCTACGAGCAGTACTTC	CSVVGTEKSSYEQYF
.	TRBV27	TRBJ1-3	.	TGTGCCAGCAGTGCCCAGGGGTTCTCCGGAAACACCATATATTTT	CASSAQGFSGNTIYF
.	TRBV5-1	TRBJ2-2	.	TGCGCCAGCAGCTTGGAAGGGTACACCGGGGAGCTGTTTTTT	CASSLEGYTGELFF
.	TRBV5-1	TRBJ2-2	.	TGCGCCAGCAGCGGTGGGACGAGCACCGGGGAGCTGTTTTTT	CASSGGTSTGELFF
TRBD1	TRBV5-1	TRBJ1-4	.	TGCGCCAGCAGCTTGGCCCCCGGGACAGGGAGTGAAAAACTGTTTTTT	CASSLAPGTGSEKLFF
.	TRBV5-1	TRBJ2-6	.	TGCGCCAGCAGCTTGGCCCCAGCCTCTGGGGCCAACGTCCTGACTTTC	CASSLAPASGANVLTF
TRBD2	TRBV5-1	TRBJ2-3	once	TGCGCCAGCAGTTCGGATAGCGGGGGGGCAACAGATACGCAGTATTTT	CASSSDSGGATDTQYF
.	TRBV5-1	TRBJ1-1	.	TGCGCCAGCAGCCGCATCGACGGCGTGAACACTGAAGCTTTCTTT	CASSRIDGVNTEAFF
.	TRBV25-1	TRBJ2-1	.	TGTGCCAGCATACAATCAGGACTCACAAGAGAGCAGTTCTTC	CASIQSGLTREQFF
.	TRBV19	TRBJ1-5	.	TGTGCCAGTAGTGACCAGGGGATACAGCCCCAGCATTTT	CASSDQGIQPQHF
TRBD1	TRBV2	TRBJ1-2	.	TGTGCCAGCAGTGAAGAAACAGGGGGCTATGGCTACACCTTC	CASSEETGGYGYTF
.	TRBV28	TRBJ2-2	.	TGTGCCAGCATTGGGCTCCGGGGTCTGACCGGGGAGCTGTTTTTT	CASIGLRGLTGELFF
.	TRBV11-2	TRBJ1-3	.	TGTGCCAGCAGCCCCGGGACCCAGGGAAACACCATATATTTT	CASSPGTQGNTIYF
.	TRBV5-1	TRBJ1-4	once	TGCGCCAGCCGTCCTAGCGCAACTAATGAAAAACTGTTTTTT	CASRPSATNEKLFF
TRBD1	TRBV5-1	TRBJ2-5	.	TGCGCCAGCAGCTTGGGGCCGACAGGGGGAGAGACCCAGTACTTC	CASSLGPTGGETQYF
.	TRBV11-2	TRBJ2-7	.	TGTGCCAGCAGCTTCAGGGAATGGGCGTCTCGAACCGAGCAGTACTTC	CASSFREWASRTEQYF
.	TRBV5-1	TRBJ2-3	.	TGCGCCAGCAGCCTCGGGCCGGGTTCGGATACGCAGTATTTT	CASSLGPGSDTQYF